The rows below give T cell receptor beta chains drawn from one sample of a study of molecular identifiers for immune sequencing clone quantification. Each CDR3 protein is one row after TCRdb ran MiXCR on the PCR reads. The table shows tens of thousands of distinct CDR3 sequences, with roughly 22% occurring only once. The specimen sequenced was naive CD8+ T cells from blood, with Jurkat cell RNA spiked in. The receptors stem from a human donor in good health. Some libraries in this study had Jurkat cell RNA spiked in. Both conserved end residues are part of each CDR3. A D gene is named only where the DNA matches it firmly. Clone size, where shown, is once, few, many, or a class for clones that have expanded.

d_call	cdr3_length	v_call	j_call	clone_size	cdr3_nt	cdr3_aa
-	14	TRBV6-1	TRBJ2-1	many	TGTGCCAGCAGTGAATGGCTCGTGGCGGAAGAGCAGTTCTTC	CASSEWLVAEEQFF
-	14	TRBV7-9	TRBJ2-3	-	TGTGCCAGCAGCTTATATCCCAGAACAGATACGCAGTATTTT	CASSLYPRTDTQYF
-	16	TRBV6-2/TRBV6-3	TRBJ2-7	many	TGTGCCAGCAGTTTTACGCCCGAAGACATCTCCTACGAGCAGTACTTC	CASSFTPEDISYEQYF
-	15	TRBV27	TRBJ2-3	-	TGTGCCGGCAGTTTGCTCAGCGGGCGTACAGATACGCAGTATTTT	CAGSLLSGRTDTQYF
TRBD2	19	TRBV13	TRBJ2-6	few	TGTGCCAGCAGCTTAGCGCTAGCGGAACCCTCCTCTGGGGCCAACGTCCTGACTTTC	CASSLALAEPSSGANVLTF
TRBD2	15	TRBV12-3/TRBV12-4	TRBJ2-7	many	TGTGCCAGCAGACCCTCTAGCGGGAGAAGTTACGAGCAGTACTTC	CASRPSSGRSYEQYF
TRBD1	20	TRBV27	TRBJ2-2	-	TGTGCCAGCAGTATAAAGATTGACGACAGGGGGCGCAAGTTAGCCGGGGAGCTGTTTTTT	CASSIKIDDRGRKLAGELFF
TRBD2	14	TRBV6-5	TRBJ2-1	-	TGTGCCAGCAGTCGACTAGCGGGGTACAATGAGCAGTTCTTC	CASSRLAGYNEQFF
-	17	TRBV21-1	TRBJ1-1	many	TGTGCCAGCAGCCAGACAGGGGGTGAGCCCATGAACACTGAAGCTTTCTTT	CASSQTGGEPMNTEAFF
-	14	TRBV3-1	TRBJ1-6	-	TGTGCCAGCAGTCCATCGCAGGTGGAGGCACCCCTCCACTTT	CASSPSQVEAPLHF
TRBD1	15	TRBV6-5	TRBJ2-7	many	TGTGCCAGCAGTTACCGGGACAGGGACTCCTACGAGCAGTACTTC	CASSYRDRDSYEQYF
-	14	TRBV27	TRBJ2-3	many	TGTGCCAGCAGTCCGTACTCTAGCACAGATACGCAGTATTTT	CASSPYSSTDTQYF
-	15	TRBV23-1	TRBJ1-5	medium-sized	TGCGCCAGCAGTGACCGGACAGTTAGCAATCAGCCCCAGCATTTT	CASSDRTVSNQPQHF
-	14	TRBV27	TRBJ2-3	many	TGTGCCAGCAGTTTAGGGGGGGCCGCAGATACGCAGTATTTT	CASSLGGAADTQYF
-	18	TRBV19	TRBJ2-6	many	TGTGCCAGTAGTATAGGCCTCCCCACAGGTTCTGGGGCCAACGTCCTGACTTTC	CASSIGLPTGSGANVLTF
-	13	TRBV2	TRBJ1-1	many	TGTGCCAGCAGTTCCGGGACACGCTCTGAAGCTTTCTTT	CASSSGTRSEAFF
-	13	TRBV11-2	TRBJ2-3	many	TGTGCCAGCAGCTTAGTCGGCCAAGATACGCAGTATTTT	CASSLVGQDTQYF
-	15	TRBV4-3	TRBJ2-1	many	TGCGCCAGCAGCCAAGACAGACTAGACTACAATGAGCAGTTCTTC	CASSQDRLDYNEQFF
TRBD1	13	TRBV30	TRBJ1-1	few	TGTGCCTGGAGTGTGACAGGGGGCACTGAAGCTTTCTTT	CAWSVTGGTEAFF
TRBD2	15	TRBV7-9	TRBJ2-7	many	TGTGCCAGCAGCTTAGCCGGGACTAGCGATTACGAGCAGTACTTC	CASSLAGTSDYEQYF
-	16	TRBV12-5	TRBJ2-3	many	TGTGCTAGTGGTTTGCCCCTGGGGACTTCTACGGATACGCAGTATTTT	CASGLPLGTSTDTQYF
-	20	TRBV12-5	TRBJ2-1	-	TGTGTTAGTGGTTTGGTACTGGGGCCGGATAGTTCCCCCACACACAATGAGCAGTTCTTC	CVSGLVLGPDSSPTHNEQFF
-	12	TRBV2	TRBJ2-7	many	TGTGCGGCCGGAGGGCCCCCGAACGAGCAGTACTTC	CAAGGPPNEQYF
-	12	TRBV13	TRBJ2-3	-	TGTGCCAGCACCGCCCCGGGGGATACGCAGTATTTT	CASTAPGDTQYF
-	13	TRBV27	TRBJ2-7	-	TGTGCCAGCAGTTTCGGGGGGCGGTACGAGCAGTACTTC	CASSFGGRYEQYF
-	14	TRBV4-2	TRBJ2-7	-	TGTGCCAGCAGCCCAGTCGTTGCGCGCTACGCGCCGTACTTC	CASSPVVARYAPYF
-	13	TRBV6-2/TRBV6-3	TRBJ1-1	many	TGTGCCACCCAGTGGGGGCCGAACACTGAAGCTTTCTTT	CATQWGPNTEAFF
-	11	TRBV7-9	TRBJ2-7	few	TGTGCCAGCAGCTCCCCCTACGAGCAGTACTTC	CASSSPYEQYF
-	13	TRBV5-1	TRBJ1-1	many	TGCGCCAGCAGCTTGGTGGCTAACACTGAAGCTTTCTTT	CASSLVANTEAFF
-	15	TRBV27	TRBJ2-7	many	TGTGCCAGCAGTCCCAGTTTGTCAGGAACCTACGAGCAGTACTTC	CASSPSLSGTYEQYF
-	13	TRBV27	TRBJ1-5	many	TGTGCCAGCAGTTTAGCCGGGTCTCAGCCCCAGCATTTT	CASSLAGSQPQHF
TRBD1	17	TRBV24-1	TRBJ1-2	many	TGTGCCACCAGCCCGACAGGGGGAAGTAACGTGGACTATGGCTACACCTTC	CATSPTGGSNVDYGYTF
TRBD1	15	TRBV5-3	TRBJ2-3	-	TGTGCCAGCAGCTTGCGGACAGGCTTCCCAGATACGCAGTATTTT	CASSLRTGFPDTQYF
-	16	TRBV14	TRBJ2-2	-	TGTGCCAGCAGCCACCACTATAACAGGGACACCGGGGAGCTGTTTTTT	CASSHHYNRDTGELFF
-	12	TRBV6-1	TRBJ1-5	-	TGTGCCAGCAACACAGGGACTCAGCCCCAGCATTTT	CASNTGTQPQHF